The clone carrying this TCR beta chain has just a few counts. Its antigen is not identified. Profiled with immunoSEQ multiplex PCR; TCRdb holds only in-frame clones, not every one. The profile covers approximately 150,000 clones, with about 92% appearing a single time and around 10% taken by the ten largest. This sample was included in a study of T cell responses to AZD1222 COVID-19 vaccine. Study-wide findings and caveats: Elevations in Spike-specific TCR breadth and depth followed administration of two AZD1222 doses. Just 5 or 6 AZD1222 recipients tested seropositive at baseline. Researchers report vaccine-associated CD4 TCRs spanning spike, with dominance at 160-218 and 743-854. Donors in the cohort were predominantly white British and more often female, and clonal diversity was possibly underestimated.

The ends were cut back, 2 bases at V and 0 bases at J, with 16 bases in the middle. CDR3 length: 17 residues. Looked up from germline, CDR1 is MDHEN and CDR2 is SYDVKM. This rearrangement joins TRBV28 to TRBJ1-2; D remains ambiguous. The receptor was isolated from an adult who had recovered from COVID-19. Sample: peripheral blood, taken after recovery from COVID-19. Here the CDR3 reads CASSLGSGTRSNYGYTF. DNA of the CDR3: TGTGCCAGCAGTTTAGGATCGGGCACCCGCTCTAACTATGGCTACACCTTC.